These 20 T cell receptor beta chains were sequenced from one sample in a study of blood T cell repertoires in COVID-19. Using immunoSEQ multiplex PCR, the repertoire was profiled, and TCRdb retains in-frame clones only, with some absent. Among roughly 240,000 clones listed, just under 90% were seen once. The source material was PBMCs or T cells enriched from blood (not recorded which). The receptors stem from a man aged 45-65 years who had been exposed to COVID-19.

The V gene is TRBV4-2, the J gene TRBJ1-5, with TRBD1 matching over 7 bases. V gave up 5 bases and J gave up 2 bases; unmatched junction bases: 9. This CDR3 has 16 residues. The germline V gene has CDR1 LGHNA and CDR2 YNFKEQ. CDR3 in DNA: TGTGCCAGCAGCTTAAGACAGGGACTTGGCAATCAGCCCCAGCATTTT. Protein sequence: CASSLRQGLGNQPQHF.

The chain has TRBV4-2 and TRBJ1-2, with 7 nucleotides matching TRBD1. After removal of 0 bases from V and 7 bases from J, the junction contained 11 bases not matched to a gene. Germline CDR1 LGHNA, CDR2 YNFKEQ. CDR3 length equals 16 residues. CDR3 DNA sequence: TGTGCCAGCAGCCAAGAAATTTTGACCGGGACAGCTGGCTACACCTTC. Its translation: CASSQEILTGTAGYTF.

J is TRBJ1-5 and V is TRBV28; no clear D. The CDR3 loop spans 14 amino acids. V was clipped by 7 bases and J by 0 bases, with 10 bases between them. The germline V gene encodes CDR1 MDHEN and CDR2 SYDVKM. CDR3 in DNA: TGTGCCAGCATGACAAGCCTTAGCAATCAGCCCCAGCATTTT. Its translation: CASMTSLSNQPQHF.

Points on this clone: This CDR3 is also generated by other DNA sequences in the sample. This sequence joins TRBV5-1 and TRBJ2-1; 10 bases align to TRBD2. Per the germline V gene, CDR1 is SGHRS and CDR2 is YFSETQ. The CDR3 runs 15 residues. V was clipped by 4 bases and J by 4 bases; unmatched bases: 5. This CDR3 reads CASSPGLADYNEQFF. The CDR3 nucleotides read TGCGCCAGCAGCCCCGGACTAGCGGATTACAATGAGCAGTTCTTC.

The chain employs TRBV6-5 and TRBJ1-4; 7 nucleotides agree with TRBD1. Germline V gene data show CDR1 as MNHEY and CDR2 as SVGAGI. V gave up 10 bases and J gave up 3 bases; unmatched junction bases: 8. This CDR3 comprises 14 residues. The CDR3 loop is CATKGAIANEKLFF. The DNA of the CDR3 is TGTGCCACCAAGGGGGCGATCGCTAATGAAAAACTGTTTTTT.

This clone was seen only a few times. This chain links TRBV13 with TRBJ1-4; possible D gene TRBD1, 6 bases. The CDR3 has 13 residues. Germline V lookup: CDR1 PRHDT, CDR2 FYEKMQ (reference sequence). Trimming took off 5 bases at V and 8 bases at J, with 12 bases between the two ends. As DNA, the CDR3 is TGTGCCAGCAGCCGCAGGGGAAGGGAAAAACTGTTTTTT. This gives the protein CASSRRGREKLFF.

The V gene is TRBV24-1, the J gene TRBJ1-2, with 9 bases aligning to TRBD1. The germline CDR1 and CDR2 sequences are KGHDR and SFDVKD. The CDR3 consists of 17 residues. Germline trimming cut 3 bases from V and 1 base from J; bases unmatched to any gene: 8. The CDR3 region has the DNA TGTGCCACCAGTGATGAAGCCGGGACAGGGAGTAACTATGGCTACACCTTC. It is translated as CATSDEAGTGSNYGYTF.

This rearrangement joins TRBV7-9 to TRBJ2-7; the D gene is possibly TRBD2 (6 bases). V lost 5 bases and J 3 bases, leaving 14 bases between the germline ends. Germline CDR1 SEHNR, CDR2 FQNEAQ (reference sequence). The CDR3 length is 14 residues. As DNA, the CDR3 is TGTGCCAGCAGCCCCGGGGAGGAGAACTACGAGCAGTACTTC. Protein: CASSPGEENYEQYF.

The CDR3 here is CASSPAPGSSGGNTIYF. CDR3 nucleotides: TGTGCCAGCTCACCTGCTCCGGGGTCCTCGGGAGGAAACACCATATATTTT. The J gene is TRBJ1-3, the V gene TRBV18; D is ambiguous. The germline V gene has CDR1 KGHSH and CDR2 LQKENI. With 3 bases removed from V and 4 bases from J, the gap between germline ends came to 19 bases. This CDR3 contains 17 residues.

The chain carries TRBV30 and TRBJ1-5; D unresolved. This CDR3 region has 13 residues. CDR1 is GTSNPN, CDR2 SVGIG, per germline (reference sequence). The V and J ends lost 0 bases and 5 bases respectively, with 8 bases between them. CDR3 protein: CAWSVRRDQPQHF. The CDR3 nucleotides are TGTGCCTGGAGTGTACGGAGGGATCAGCCCCAGCATTTT.

The genes are TRBV7-9 and TRBJ2-7, with D unclear. This CDR3 region has 12 residues. The V and J ends lost 2 bases and 6 bases respectively, with 8 bases between them. The V gene's germline CDR1 is SEHNR and CDR2 FQNEAQ (reference sequence). CDR3 in DNA: TGTGCCAGCAGCTTATACCCCGGCGAGCAGTACTTC. It translates to CASSLYPGEQYF.

This CDR3 is CASSWQAGGANVLTF. The CDR3 DNA reads TGTGCCAGCAGCTGGCAGGCGGGTGGGGCCAACGTCCTGACTTTC. The V and J genes are TRBV7-9 and TRBJ2-6; TRBD2 might be the D (5 bases). CDR3 length equals 15 residues. Trimming cost V 4 bases and J 3 bases, with 10 bases left between them. Germline V gives CDR1 SEHNR, CDR2 FQNEAQ (reference sequence).

V gene TRBV5-1 combines with J gene TRBJ1-2, with 9 nucleotides matching TRBD1. Germline V gives CDR1 SGHRS, CDR2 YFSETQ. This CDR3 contains 15 residues. J lost 4 bases, V lost 0 bases, and 4 bases had no gene match. The CDR3 spells CASSLEPGQGYGYTF. CDR3 nucleotide sequence: TGCGCCAGCAGCTTGGAACCGGGACAGGGCTATGGCTACACCTTC.

As concerns this clone: Additional DNA sequences in this sample encode the identical CDR3. The chain employs TRBV7-9 and TRBJ1-1; a possible D gene is TRBD1 (6 bases). Between the trimmed V and J ends, which lost 6 bases and 1 base, there was a span of 9 bases. There are 13 residues in the CDR3. Germline values: CDR1 SEHNR, CDR2 FQNEAQ (reference sequence). The chain's CDR3 is CASSSQGNTEAFF. CDR3 DNA: TGTGCCAGCAGTTCACAGGGGAACACTGAAGCTTTCTTT.

This clone has more than one count but fewer than ten. The CDR3 DNA reads TGTGCCAGCAGCTTAGTCAGGGGGGCCCTGAACACTGAAGCTTTCTTT. Translation: CASSLVRGALNTEAFF. The chain employs TRBV7-9 and TRBJ1-1; TRBD1 agrees at 7 bases. The CDR3 has 16 residues. After removal of 1 base from V and 0 bases from J, the junction contained 5 bases not matched to a gene. CDR1 is SEHNR, CDR2 FQNEAQ, per germline (reference sequence).

This clone was detected only a few times. The CDR3, as DNA: TGTGCCAGCAGTTTATTGGGCAGAGTACAGGGTACCTATGGCTACACCTTC. It is translated as CASSLLGRVQGTYGYTF. The rearrangement links TRBV27 to TRBJ1-2, with D perhaps matching TRBD1 (6 bases). Trimming removed 1 base from V and 4 bases from J, with 19 bases in between. There are 17 residues in the CDR3. Germline V gives CDR1 MNHEY, CDR2 SMNVEV (reference sequence).

V is TRBV28 and J is TRBJ1-1, with D tentatively TRBD1 (6 bases). Germline CDR1 is MDHEN and CDR2 is SYDVKM. This CDR3 is built from 13 residues. The V gene lost 6 bases and the J gene lost 4 bases, with 12 bases spanning the gap. DNA of the CDR3: TGTGCCAGCAGACGGGACACCGTCACTGAAGCTTTCTTT. Its protein product is CASRRDTVTEAFF.

The chain has TRBV30 and TRBJ1-3, with D possibly TRBD1 on 5 matching bases. Trimming removed 1 base at V and 7 bases at J, with 14 bases between. Germline V gene sequence: CDR1 GTSNPN, CDR2 SVGIG (reference sequence). The CDR3 has 14 residues. CDR3 amino acids: CAWSGAGGVNTIYF. Written as DNA, the CDR3 is TGTGCCTGGAGTGGCGCCGGGGGTGTTAACACCATATATTTT. Drawing the rest from reference TRBV30 and TRBJ1-3, the complete variable domain is SQTIHQWPATLVQPVGSPLSLECTVEGTSNPNLYWYRQAAGRGLQLLFYSVGIGQISSEVPQNLSASRPQDRQFILSSKKLLLSDSGFYLCAWSGAGGVNTIYFGEGSWLTVV.

The rearrangement uses TRBV5-1 and TRBJ2-5; 7 bases line up with TRBD1. Trimming cost V 3 bases and J 1 base; bases outside gene matches: 3. CDR1 SGHRS and CDR2 YFSETQ come from the germline V gene. The CDR3 totals 14 residues. The CDR3, as DNA: TGCGCCAGCAGCTCACAGGGGTCCCAAGAGACCCAGTACTTC. This gives the protein CASSSQGSQETQYF.

The rearrangement joins TRBV6-5 to TRBJ1-2, with D perhaps TRBD1 (5 bases). Germline V gene sequence: CDR1 MNHEY, CDR2 SVGAGI. This CDR3 region has 14 residues. Between the trimmed V and J ends, which lost 4 bases and 8 bases, there was a span of 17 bases. This CDR3 is CASSSLGLFIGYTF. Here the CDR3 DNA reads TGTGCCAGCAGTTCCCTGGGACTTTTTATCGGCTACACCTTC.